Presented here are 19 T cell receptor beta chains from one specimen sequenced in a study of response to subunit inactivated influenza vaccine. TCRdb used MiXCR to reprocess the RT-PCR reads, holding one entry per CDR3 protein. The sample gives a few hundred thousand distinct CDR3 sequences, 6% to 9% of which show up once; about an eighth is in the top ten. Sequencing was performed on PBMCs from blood, taken roughly 24 months after vaccination. These receptors came from a man between 50 and 70 years old who received an inactivated influenza vaccine.

This clonotype appeared a few times. The rearrangement uses TRBV7-3 and TRBJ2-1, with 11 bases lining up with TRBD2. The germline CDR1 and CDR2 sequences are SGHTA and FQGTGA. CDR3 length: 15 residues. V lost 2 bases and J lost 6; bases outside the gene matches: 3. CDR3 residues: CASSLLGTSGNEQFF. The CDR3 region has the DNA TGTGCCAGCAGCTTATTGGGGACTAGCGGCAATGAGCAGTTCTTC.

This clonotype was found a few times. The CDR3 is CASSYGQGHQETQYF. Written as DNA, the CDR3 is TGTGCCAGCAGTTACGGACAGGGTCACCAAGAGACCCAGTACTTC. The rearrangement uses TRBV6-5 and TRBJ2-5; 8 bases match TRBD1. From germline, CDR1 is MNHEY and CDR2 SVGAGI. V gave up 2 bases and J gave up 0 bases; unmatched junction bases: 2. The CDR3 is 15 residues long.

The rearrangement joins TRBV7-7 to TRBJ2-1; 7 positions agree with TRBD1. The V gene end was trimmed by 5 bases and the J gene end by 8 bases; junction bases not matched to a gene: 9. The CDR3 covers 14 residues. Per the germline V gene, CDR1 is SSHAT and CDR2 is FNYEAQ (reference sequence). This chain's CDR3 is CASSPGQPEYEQFF. CDR3 DNA: TGTGCCAGCAGCCCGGGACAGCCCGAGTATGAGCAGTTCTTC.

In this sample, this clonotype turned up a few times. The J gene is TRBJ2-1, the V gene TRBV15; 7 bases agree with TRBD2. Looked up from germline, CDR1 is LNHNV and CDR2 is YYDKDF (reference sequence). The CDR3 totals 14 residues. V trimming: 3 bases; J trimming: 6 bases; junction bases outside the gene matches: 5. CDR3 in DNA: TGTGCCACCAGCAGGGGAGGGCTAGCCAATGAGCAGTTCTTC. Encoded protein: CATSRGGLANEQFF. Filled out from reference TRBV15 and TRBJ2-1, the complete variable domain reads DAMVIQNPRYQVTQFGKPVTLSCSQTLNHNVMYWYQQKSSQAPKLLFHYYDKDFNNEADTPDNFQSRRPNTSFCFLDIRSPGLGDTAMYLCATSRGGLANEQFFGPGTRLTVL.

The chain uses TRBV29-1 and TRBJ1-5, with D perhaps matching TRBD1 (6 bases). Looked up from germline, CDR1 is SQVTM and CDR2 is ANQGSEA. The CDR3 covers 13 residues. The ends were cut back, 7 bases at V and 7 bases at J, with 17 bases in the middle. The CDR3 sequence: CSAETGLGQPQHF. The CDR3 region has the DNA TGCAGCGCCGAAACAGGGTTGGGCCAGCCCCAGCATTTT.

This clonotype came up a few times. This chain connects TRBV5-5 to TRBJ1-4, with 8 nucleotides matching TRBD1. CDR1 and CDR2 (germline): SGHKS, YYEKEE (reference sequence). Unmatched junction bases numbered 7, after V lost 0 bases and J lost 3 bases. This CDR3 spans 17 amino acids. CDR3 nucleotides: TGTGCCAGCAGCTTGGGTGTCAGGGGGCGATCTAATGAAAAACTGTTTTTT. Its protein product is CASSLGVRGRSNEKLFF.

This clonotype has more than one count but fewer than ten. The chain employs TRBV27 and TRBJ2-3; 8 bases are shared with TRBD2. The CDR3 loop spans 14 amino acids. The V segment lost 10 bases and the J segment 4 bases; nucleotides outside the gene matches: 10. Germline V gene data show CDR1 as MNHEY and CDR2 as SMNVEV (reference sequence). The CDR3 sequence is CATRGAGAPDTQYF. The CDR3 coding sequence is TGTGCCACCCGGGGAGCGGGGGCCCCAGATACGCAGTATTTT.

This clonotype came up a few times. V is TRBV4-2 and J is TRBJ2-1; 9 positions agree with TRBD2. Looked up from germline, CDR1 is LGHNA and CDR2 is YNFKEQ. The length of the CDR3 is 15 residues. Trimming took 0 bases from V and 9 from J; bases not matched to a gene: 6. The DNA of the CDR3 is TGTGCCAGCAGCCAAGACCCGACTAGCGGCGGTGAGCAGTTCTTC. Translating it yields CASSQDPTSGGEQFF.

On this clonotype: Just one base apart from a much larger clone, this may be a read error. V is TRBV7-9 and J is TRBJ2-3; TRBD2 might be the D (5 bases). This CDR3 has 15 residues. The V gene's germline CDR1 is SEHNR and CDR2 FQNEAQ (reference sequence). The CDR3 coding sequence is TGTGCCAGCAGCGCACGGAGCGGAACCACATATACGCAGTATTTT. Amino acid sequence: CASSARSGTTYTQYF.

CDR3 region: CASSFRTSGGSTDTQYF. In nucleotides, the CDR3 is TGTGCCAGCAGCTTCCGGACTAGCGGGGGGAGCACAGATACGCAGTATTTT. The chain uses TRBV7-2 and TRBJ2-3; the match to TRBD2 covers 14 bases. V gave up 3 bases and J gave up 0 bases; unmatched junction bases: 2. CDR1 and CDR2 (germline): SGHTA, FQGNSA. The CDR3 is made up of 17 amino acids.

This clonotype was observed at least ten times. The V and J genes are TRBV10-3 and TRBJ1-5; no firm D call. CDR1 is ENHRY, CDR2 SYGVKD, per germline. Trimming removed 3 bases at V and 9 bases at J, with 9 bases between. The CDR3 totals 12 residues. In DNA form, the CDR3 reads TGTGCCATCAGTGATGAGGTTACGCCCCAGCATTTT. Translating it yields CAISDEVTPQHF.

The rearrangement links TRBV30 to TRBJ1-1; D is undetermined. V lost 3 bases, J lost 5 bases, and 19 bases lay in between. The CDR3 runs to 15 residues. Germline CDR1 is GTSNPN and CDR2 is SVGIG (reference sequence). The CDR3 DNA is TGTGCCTGGAGCCGAATGAGGGCGCGGGTAACTGAAGCTTTCTTT. This codes for CAWSRMRARVTEAFF.

The chain recombines TRBV5-5 with TRBJ1-1, with a weak D call TRBD1 (6 bases). In germline, CDR1 is SGHKS, CDR2 YYEKEE (reference sequence). The ends were cut back, 1 base at V and 8 bases at J, with 15 bases in the middle. CDR3 length: 14 residues. For the CDR3, the DNA is TGTGCCAGCAGCTTGCAAGGACAGCTCACAGAAGCTTTCTTT. Translating it yields CASSLQGQLTEAFF.

The chain joins TRBV24-1 to TRBJ2-7; D might be TRBD1 (5 bases). The CDR3 length is 15 residues. V lost 4 bases to trimming and J lost 2 bases, with 14 bases between them. The germline V gene encodes CDR1 KGHDR and CDR2 SFDVKD. The DNA for the CDR3 is TGTGCCACCAGTGACCCTTCGGACACCGCCTACGAGCAGTACTTC. Protein: CATSDPSDTAYEQYF.

This clonotype showed up just a few times. The chain joins TRBV6-5 to TRBJ2-1; 8 bases map to TRBD1. With V trimmed by 2 bases and J by 0 bases, 6 bases remained unmatched. CDR3 length: 17 residues. Germline V lookup: CDR1 MNHEY, CDR2 SVGAGI. The CDR3 is CASSYAGTGSSYNEQFF. In nucleotides, the CDR3 is TGTGCCAGCAGTTACGCCGGGACAGGAAGCTCCTACAATGAGCAGTTCTTC.

The count of this clonotype is one. Its ends do not fully match the called genes, so a read error is possible. The chain links TRBV4-3 to TRBJ1-2, with TRBD1 identical over 8 bases. The CDR3 is made up of 14 amino acids. The germline CDR1 and CDR2 sequences are LGHNA and YSLEER. The chain's CDR3 is CASSPGQGNDGYTF. DNA for the CDR3: TGCGCCAGCAGCCCTGGACAGGGTAACGATGGCTACACCTTC.

V is TRBV7-3 and J is TRBJ2-2, with D perhaps given as TRBD1 or TRBD2 (5 bases each). CDR1 and CDR2 (germline): SGHTA, FQGTGA. CDR3 length: 15 amino acids. V gave up 6 bases and J gave up 5 bases, with 16 bases separating them. The CDR3: CASSPTQGDTGELFF. DNA for the CDR3: TGTGCCAGCAGTCCGACGCAGGGAGATACCGGGGAGCTGTTTTTT.

This clonotype has a handful of counts. The chain links TRBV10-3 to TRBJ2-5; TRBD1 matches 11 bases. The germline V gene encodes CDR1 ENHRY and CDR2 SYGVKD. V was pared by 11 bases and J by 2 bases, with 4 bases of the junction left unmatched. This CDR3 comprises 13 residues. This chain's CDR3 is CASGQGAQETQYF. The DNA of the CDR3 is TGTGCCTCAGGACAGGGGGCACAAGAGACCCAGTACTTC.

This clonotype was seen repeatedly, ten times or more. V gene TRBV12-3 or TRBV12-4 combines with J gene TRBJ1-4; 7 nucleotides align to TRBD1. The CDR3 covers 14 residues. Trimming removed 3 bases from V and 8 bases from J; junction bases left unmatched: 6. CDR3 nucleotides: TGTGCCAGCAGTTTCTCAGGGGGGAAAGAAAAACTGTTTTTT. It codes for CASSFSGGKEKLFF.